This entry concerns a single T cell receptor beta chain. Its antigen remains unknown. These data belong to a study of T cell responses to AZD1222 COVID-19 vaccine. Study results and limitations: Reportedly, close to half of spike-specific TCRs are directed against unmutated variant regions. Donors skewed white British and female; clonal diversity was possibly underestimated.

The repertoire was sequenced with immunoSEQ multiplex PCR; TCRdb's copy has only in-frame clones and lacks some. The data show about 88,000 clones, with 90% seen just once and 5.4% held by the top ten. Second doses were pooled across both intervals (about 4 or about 12 weeks). The source of this sequence is an adult who received the AZD1222 COVID-19 vaccine. The sample in question was peripheral blood, obtained 28 days after the second AZD1222 dose.

CDR3 sequence: CASSQGNTGEETQYF. In DNA form, the CDR3 reads TGCGCCAGCAGCCAAGGGAATACGGGCGAAGAGACCCAGTACTTC. V usage is TRBV4-1 and J usage is TRBJ2-5; no firm D call. V dropped 1 base and J dropped 3 bases, with 12 bases sitting between them. There are 15 residues in the CDR3. Germline lookup yields CDR1 MGHRA and CDR2 YSYEKL.